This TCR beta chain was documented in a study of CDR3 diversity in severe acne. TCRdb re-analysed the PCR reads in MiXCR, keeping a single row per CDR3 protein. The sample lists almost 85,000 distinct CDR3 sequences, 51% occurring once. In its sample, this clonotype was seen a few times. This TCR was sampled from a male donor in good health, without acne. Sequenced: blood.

CDR3 DNA sequence: TGTGCCAGTGGTGGAGTCGAGCAGTACTTC. Its protein is CASGGVEQYF. V gene TRBV19 combines with J gene TRBJ2-7; D not resolved. The CDR3 sequence is 10 residues long. Germline V gene lookup returns CDR1 LNHDA and CDR2 SQIVND (reference sequence). V was clipped by 8 bases and J by 6 bases, with 8 bases between them.